This is a list of T cell receptor beta chains from one sample in a study of blood T cell repertoires in COVID-19. Measured with immunoSEQ multiplex PCR; TCRdb has only the in-frame clones, and not every one. The sample yields 65,000 to 75,000 clones, 87% seen once. Material: peripheral blood. The receptors stem from a woman of 80 years or more with active or convalescent COVID-19. Both conserved end residues are part of each CDR3. Each record gives: D gene, J gene, clone size, V gene, CDR3 DNA, CDR3 protein. A D gene is named only where the DNA matches it firmly. The size field is filled for only some rows; it gives once, few, many or a size class.

D gene: .; J gene: TRBJ2-3; clone size: .; V gene: TRBV5-1; CDR3 DNA: TGCGCCAGCAGCTCGGACCCAACCCGGGGGACGCAGTATTTT; CDR3 protein: CASSSDPTRGTQYF
D gene: .; J gene: TRBJ1-4; clone size: .; V gene: TRBV27; CDR3 DNA: TGTGCCAGCAGTACACGACTCGCAACTAATGAAAAACTGTTTTTT; CDR3 protein: CASSTRLATNEKLFF
D gene: .; J gene: TRBJ1-3; clone size: .; V gene: TRBV30; CDR3 DNA: TGTGCCTGGAGTCCAGGGTACCCACCTGGAAACACCATATATTTT; CDR3 protein: CAWSPGYPPGNTIYF
D gene: .; J gene: TRBJ2-3; clone size: .; V gene: TRBV7-2; CDR3 DNA: TGTGCCAGCAGCTCCCCTTCTCTAGCCCCCACAGATACGCAGTATTTT; CDR3 protein: CASSSPSLAPTDTQYF
D gene: .; J gene: TRBJ1-1; clone size: .; V gene: TRBV7-9; CDR3 DNA: TGTGCCAGCAGCTTACTGGGAGGTTGGTGGCAAGAAGCTTTCTTT; CDR3 protein: CASSLLGGWWQEAFF
D gene: TRBD1; J gene: TRBJ1-2; clone size: .; V gene: TRBV28; CDR3 DNA: TGTGCCAGCAGTTTACCCGGGACAGGGACCTATGGCTACACCTTC; CDR3 protein: CASSLPGTGTYGYTF
D gene: .; J gene: TRBJ1-4; clone size: .; V gene: TRBV30; CDR3 DNA: TGTGCCTGGACACGAGATGCAACTAATGAAAAACTGTTTTTT; CDR3 protein: CAWTRDATNEKLFF
D gene: .; J gene: TRBJ2-5; clone size: once; V gene: TRBV7-2; CDR3 DNA: TGTGCCAGCAGCTCATCTCACACCTCGGAGACCCAGTACTTC; CDR3 protein: CASSSSHTSETQYF
D gene: TRBD1; J gene: TRBJ1-2; clone size: .; V gene: TRBV4-2; CDR3 DNA: TGTGCCAGCAGCAGGACAGGGGGACGCTATGGCTACACCTTC; CDR3 protein: CASSRTGGRYGYTF
D gene: .; J gene: TRBJ2-7; clone size: .; V gene: TRBV5-1; CDR3 DNA: TGCGCCAGCAGCTTCCAGGAATCGCACGAGCAGTACTTC; CDR3 protein: CASSFQESHEQYF
D gene: .; J gene: TRBJ1-2; clone size: .; V gene: TRBV28; CDR3 DNA: TGTGCCAGCAGAAAGGGGGGGGCCTATGGCTACACCTTC; CDR3 protein: CASRKGGAYGYTF
D gene: TRBD1; J gene: TRBJ1-2; clone size: few; V gene: TRBV29-1; CDR3 DNA: TGCAGCGTGAACGAGGACAGGGTCCTTGGCTACACCTTC; CDR3 protein: CSVNEDRVLGYTF
D gene: .; J gene: TRBJ2-5; clone size: .; V gene: TRBV21-1; CDR3 DNA: TGTGCAAAACCGGGACACCGAGGGGAGACCCAGTACTTC; CDR3 protein: CAKPGHRGETQYF
D gene: TRBD1; J gene: TRBJ1-5; clone size: once; V gene: TRBV30; CDR3 DNA: TGTGCCTGGAGTGTTCGGACAGGCGGCAATCAGCCCCAGCATTTT; CDR3 protein: CAWSVRTGGNQPQHF
D gene: .; J gene: TRBJ2-2; clone size: .; V gene: TRBV3-1/TRBV3-2; CDR3 DNA: TGTGCCAGCAACGACCCAGGTGGCACCGGGGAGCTGTTTTTT; CDR3 protein: CASNDPGGTGELFF
D gene: .; J gene: TRBJ1-1; clone size: .; V gene: TRBV21-1; CDR3 DNA: TGTGCCAGCAGCAAAGCGGCGGGACAGGACACTGAAGCTTTCTTT; CDR3 protein: CASSKAAGQDTEAFF
D gene: TRBD1; J gene: TRBJ1-2; clone size: .; V gene: TRBV7-8; CDR3 DNA: TGTGCCAGCAGCCCAAACCCGTCGACAGGGGTCTATGGCTACACCTTC; CDR3 protein: CASSPNPSTGVYGYTF
D gene: .; J gene: TRBJ1-2; clone size: few; V gene: TRBV28; CDR3 DNA: TGTGCCAGCAGTTTAGGCCCTCGGGGTGACCGCAACGGCTACACCTTC; CDR3 protein: CASSLGPRGDRNGYTF
D gene: TRBD1; J gene: TRBJ1-1; clone size: .; V gene: TRBV29-1; CDR3 DNA: TGCAGCGCAGAAAACAGGGGGCGCGAAGCTTTCTTT; CDR3 protein: CSAENRGREAFF
D gene: TRBD1; J gene: TRBJ2-7; clone size: .; V gene: TRBV30; CDR3 DNA: TGTGCCTGGACGACAGGGGGCTACGAGCAGTACTTC; CDR3 protein: CAWTTGGYEQYF
D gene: TRBD2; J gene: TRBJ2-3; clone size: once; V gene: TRBV3-1/TRBV3-2; CDR3 DNA: TGTGCCAGCAGTCAGCGGGGGAGCACAGATACGCAGTATTTT; CDR3 protein: CASSQRGSTDTQYF
D gene: TRBD2; J gene: TRBJ2-3; clone size: .; V gene: TRBV7-3; CDR3 DNA: TGTGCCAGCAGCTTACTAGCGGGGTTAACAGATACGCAGTATTTT; CDR3 protein: CASSLLAGLTDTQYF
D gene: .; J gene: TRBJ1-1; clone size: .; V gene: TRBV9; CDR3 DNA: TGTGCCAGCAGCGGGGGCAGGGCCACTGAAGCTTTCTTT; CDR3 protein: CASSGGRATEAFF
D gene: .; J gene: TRBJ2-5; clone size: .; V gene: TRBV18; CDR3 DNA: TGTGCCAGCTCACCACCGGGGCGGGAGACCCAGTACTTC; CDR3 protein: CASSPPGRETQYF
D gene: .; J gene: TRBJ2-7; clone size: .; V gene: TRBV6-5; CDR3 DNA: TGTGCCAGCAGTTTAGAACAGAGACCCTACGAGCAGTACTTC; CDR3 protein: CASSLEQRPYEQYF
D gene: .; J gene: TRBJ1-2; clone size: .; V gene: TRBV3-1/TRBV3-2; CDR3 DNA: TGTGCCAGCAGCCATCCCCCGGGGATCGGCGGCTACACCTTC; CDR3 protein: CASSHPPGIGGYTF
D gene: TRBD1; J gene: TRBJ1-5; clone size: .; V gene: TRBV4-1; CDR3 DNA: TGCGCCAGCAGCCACCCGAAGGACCGGGACAGGGGAAGCAATCAGCCCCAGCATTTT; CDR3 protein: CASSHPKDRDRGSNQPQHF
D gene: .; J gene: TRBJ1-1; clone size: .; V gene: TRBV28; CDR3 DNA: TGTGCCAGCAGCAATAACAGGAACACTGAAGCTTTCTTT; CDR3 protein: CASSNNRNTEAFF
D gene: TRBD1; J gene: TRBJ2-5; clone size: .; V gene: TRBV5-8; CDR3 DNA: TGTGCCAGCAGCTGGGGGACAGGATCCCAAGAGACCCAGTACTTC; CDR3 protein: CASSWGTGSQETQYF
D gene: TRBD1; J gene: TRBJ1-2; clone size: .; V gene: TRBV7-9; CDR3 DNA: TGTGCCAGCAGCTTGGGAGACAGGGAGGGCTACACCTTC; CDR3 protein: CASSLGDREGYTF
D gene: .; J gene: TRBJ2-4; clone size: .; V gene: TRBV27; CDR3 DNA: TGTGCCAGCTCGGGAGAGCTGGGCATTCAGTACTTC; CDR3 protein: CASSGELGIQYF
D gene: TRBD1; J gene: TRBJ1-4; clone size: .; V gene: TRBV27; CDR3 DNA: TGTGCCAGCAGTTTAATATCAGGGGGGAATGAAAAACTGTTTTTT; CDR3 protein: CASSLISGGNEKLFF
D gene: TRBD2; J gene: TRBJ2-1; clone size: once; V gene: TRBV2; CDR3 DNA: TGTGCCAGCAGTCCCCTAGCGGGGGACAGTGAGCAGTTCTTC; CDR3 protein: CASSPLAGDSEQFF
D gene: TRBD2; J gene: TRBJ2-1; clone size: .; V gene: TRBV29-1; CDR3 DNA: TGCAGCGTTGGGCCCTCGGGGGGAGGCAATGAGCAGTTCTTC; CDR3 protein: CSVGPSGGGNEQFF
D gene: TRBD1; J gene: TRBJ1-6; clone size: .; V gene: TRBV7-9; CDR3 DNA: TGTGCCAGCAGCTCCGGGACAGGGGATAATTCACCCCTCCACTTT; CDR3 protein: CASSSGTGDNSPLHF
D gene: TRBD1; J gene: TRBJ1-2; clone size: .; V gene: TRBV9; CDR3 DNA: TGTGCCAGCAGCGCCTCGCCTCGACAGGGGCCCTCTAACTATGGCTACACCTTC; CDR3 protein: CASSASPRQGPSNYGYTF
D gene: .; J gene: TRBJ2-7; clone size: .; V gene: TRBV6-5; CDR3 DNA: TGTGCCAGCAGTTACTCGACAAGAGAGTACGAGCAGTACTTC; CDR3 protein: CASSYSTREYEQYF
D gene: .; J gene: TRBJ2-3; clone size: few; V gene: TRBV28; CDR3 DNA: TGTGCCAGCAGAAACAGTCTCACCACAGATACGCAGTATTTT; CDR3 protein: CASRNSLTTDTQYF
D gene: .; J gene: TRBJ2-7; clone size: .; V gene: TRBV5-1; CDR3 DNA: TGCGCCAGCAGCTTGGGTCAGGGCTTAGGGGAGCAGTACTTC; CDR3 protein: CASSLGQGLGEQYF
D gene: .; J gene: TRBJ2-3; clone size: .; V gene: TRBV13; CDR3 DNA: TGTGCCAGCAGCTTAAAGGAGACAGTGACCCGGGCAGATACGCAGTATTTT; CDR3 protein: CASSLKETVTRADTQYF
D gene: TRBD1; J gene: TRBJ1-2; clone size: .; V gene: TRBV7-9; CDR3 DNA: TGTGCCAGCAGCTTACATGGAGGGGGCTCTGGCTACACCTTC; CDR3 protein: CASSLHGGGSGYTF
D gene: TRBD2; J gene: TRBJ2-5; clone size: .; V gene: TRBV5-1; CDR3 DNA: TGCGCCAGCAGGCCTTATCAGGGACTAGCGGGGCAAGAGACCCAGTACTTC; CDR3 protein: CASRPYQGLAGQETQYF
D gene: TRBD2; J gene: TRBJ2-5; clone size: .; V gene: TRBV19; CDR3 DNA: TGTGCCAGTAGTAGGACTAGCGGGGAAGTAGAGACCCAGTACTTC; CDR3 protein: CASSRTSGEVETQYF
D gene: .; J gene: TRBJ1-2; clone size: .; V gene: TRBV25-1; CDR3 DNA: TGTGCCAGCAGTGCATACGGGGTGGAGGGCTACACCTTC; CDR3 protein: CASSAYGVEGYTF
D gene: TRBD1; J gene: TRBJ1-5; clone size: .; V gene: TRBV6-5; CDR3 DNA: TGTGCCAGCAGGGATTCACAGGGGGACCAGCCCCAGCATTTT; CDR3 protein: CASRDSQGDQPQHF
D gene: .; J gene: TRBJ1-1; clone size: .; V gene: TRBV9; CDR3 DNA: TGTGCCAGCAGCGGAAGGAGTACTGAAGCTTTCTTT; CDR3 protein: CASSGRSTEAFF
D gene: TRBD2; J gene: TRBJ2-3; clone size: .; V gene: TRBV18; CDR3 DNA: TGTGCCAGCTCACCACTAGCGGGGGGGCGTGGCACAGATACGCAGTATTTT; CDR3 protein: CASSPLAGGRGTDTQYF
D gene: TRBD1; J gene: TRBJ2-7; clone size: .; V gene: TRBV3-1/TRBV3-2; CDR3 DNA: TGTGCCAGCAGCCACCGGACAGGGGTTGAGCAGTACTTC; CDR3 protein: CASSHRTGVEQYF
D gene: .; J gene: TRBJ1-2; clone size: .; V gene: TRBV19; CDR3 DNA: TGTGCCAGTACCGCGGGGAGGAACTATGGCTACACCTTC; CDR3 protein: CASTAGRNYGYTF
D gene: .; J gene: TRBJ2-4; clone size: .; V gene: TRBV15; CDR3 DNA: TGTGCCACCAGCAGAGATGGGGCGGCGAACATTCAGTACTTC; CDR3 protein: CATSRDGAANIQYF
D gene: TRBD2; J gene: TRBJ2-3; clone size: .; V gene: TRBV7-2; CDR3 DNA: TGTGCCAGCAGCTCAACTAGTGGCGGGGGGGCCCTTGTTGGAGATACGCAGTATTTT; CDR3 protein: CASSSTSGGGALVGDTQYF